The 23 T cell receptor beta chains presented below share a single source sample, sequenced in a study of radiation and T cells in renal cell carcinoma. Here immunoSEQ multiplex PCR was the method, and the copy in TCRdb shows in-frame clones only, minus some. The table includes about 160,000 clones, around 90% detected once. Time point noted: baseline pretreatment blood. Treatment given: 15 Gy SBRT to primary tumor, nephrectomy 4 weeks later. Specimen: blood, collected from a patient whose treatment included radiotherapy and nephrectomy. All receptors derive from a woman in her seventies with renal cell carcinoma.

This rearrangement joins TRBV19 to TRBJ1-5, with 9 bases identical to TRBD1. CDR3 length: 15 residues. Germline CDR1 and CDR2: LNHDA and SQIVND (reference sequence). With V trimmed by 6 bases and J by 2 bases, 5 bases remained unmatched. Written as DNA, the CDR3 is TGTGCCAGTAGGCTGGACAGGGGCGGCAATCAGCCCCAGCATTTT. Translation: CASRLDRGGNQPQHF.

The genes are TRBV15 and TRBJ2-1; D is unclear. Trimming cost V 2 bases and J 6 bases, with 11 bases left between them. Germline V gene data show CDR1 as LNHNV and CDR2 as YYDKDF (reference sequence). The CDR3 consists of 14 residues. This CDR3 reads CATSRNYFGNEQFF. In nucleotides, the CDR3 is TGTGCCACCAGCAGAAATTACTTCGGCAATGAGCAGTTCTTC.

This chain's CDR3 is CASRKDNEQFF. Written as DNA, the CDR3 is TGCGCCAGCAGGAAGGACAATGAGCAGTTCTTC. The chain carries TRBV5-1 and TRBJ2-1; D is ambiguous. Germline CDR1 SGHRS, CDR2 YFSETQ. The CDR3 sequence is 11 residues long. V was shortened by 5 bases and J by 5 bases, with 5 bases between the two germline ends.

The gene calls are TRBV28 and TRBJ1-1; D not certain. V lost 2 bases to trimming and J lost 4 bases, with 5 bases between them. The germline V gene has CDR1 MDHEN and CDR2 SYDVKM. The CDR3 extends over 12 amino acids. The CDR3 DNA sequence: TGTGCCAGCAGTTTAATCCGCACTGAAGCTTTCTTT. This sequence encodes CASSLIRTEAFF.

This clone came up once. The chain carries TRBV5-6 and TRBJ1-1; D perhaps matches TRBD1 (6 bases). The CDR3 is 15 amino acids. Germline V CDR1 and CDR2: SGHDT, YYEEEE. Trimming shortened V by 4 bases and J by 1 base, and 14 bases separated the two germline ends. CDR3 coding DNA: TGTGCCAGCAGCAAGCGCTTGACAGGGAACACTGAAGCTTTCTTT. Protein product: CASSKRLTGNTEAFF.

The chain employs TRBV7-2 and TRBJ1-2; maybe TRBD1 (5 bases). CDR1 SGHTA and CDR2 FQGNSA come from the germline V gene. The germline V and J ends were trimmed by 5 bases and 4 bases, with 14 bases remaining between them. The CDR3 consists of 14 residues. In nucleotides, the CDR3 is TGTGCCAGCAGCCCCAGGGAACCCATCTATGGCTACACCTTC. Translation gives CASSPREPIYGYTF.

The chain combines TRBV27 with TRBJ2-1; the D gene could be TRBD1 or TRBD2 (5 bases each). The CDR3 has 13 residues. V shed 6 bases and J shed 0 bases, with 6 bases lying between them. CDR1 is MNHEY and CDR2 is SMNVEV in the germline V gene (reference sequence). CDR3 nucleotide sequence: TGTGCCAGCAGGAGGGGCTCCTACAATGAGCAGTTCTTC. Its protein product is CASRRGSYNEQFF.

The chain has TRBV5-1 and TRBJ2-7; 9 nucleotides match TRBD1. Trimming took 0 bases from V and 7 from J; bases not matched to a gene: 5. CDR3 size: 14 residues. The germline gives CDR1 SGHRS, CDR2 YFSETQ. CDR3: CASSLEGQGREQYF. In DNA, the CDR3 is TGCGCCAGCAGCTTGGAGGGACAGGGACGAGAGCAGTACTTC. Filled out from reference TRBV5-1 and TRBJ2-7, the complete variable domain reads KAGVTQTPRYLIKTRGQQVTLSCSPISGHRSVSWYQQTPGQGLQFLFEYFSETQRNKGNFPGRFSGRQFSNSRSEMNVSTLELGDSALYLCASSLEGQGREQYFGPGTRLTVT.

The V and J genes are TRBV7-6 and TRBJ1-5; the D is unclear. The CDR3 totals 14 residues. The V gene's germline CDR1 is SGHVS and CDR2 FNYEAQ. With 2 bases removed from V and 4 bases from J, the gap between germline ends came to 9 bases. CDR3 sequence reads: CASSLLPENQPQHF. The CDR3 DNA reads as TGTGCCAGCAGCTTACTCCCAGAAAATCAGCCCCAGCATTTT. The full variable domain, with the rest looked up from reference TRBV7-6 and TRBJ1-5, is GAGVSQSPRYKVTKRGQDVALRCDPISGHVSLYWYRQALGQGPEFLTYFNYEAQQDKSGLPNDRFSAERPEGSISTLTIQRTEQRDSAMYRCASSLLPENQPQHFGDGTRLSIL.

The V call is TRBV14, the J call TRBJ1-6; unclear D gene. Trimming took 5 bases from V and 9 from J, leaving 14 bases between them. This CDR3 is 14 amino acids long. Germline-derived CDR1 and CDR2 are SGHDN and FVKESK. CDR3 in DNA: TGTGCCAGCAGCGAAGTCGGGTTTGGTTCACCCCTCCACTTT. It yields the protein CASSEVGFGSPLHF.

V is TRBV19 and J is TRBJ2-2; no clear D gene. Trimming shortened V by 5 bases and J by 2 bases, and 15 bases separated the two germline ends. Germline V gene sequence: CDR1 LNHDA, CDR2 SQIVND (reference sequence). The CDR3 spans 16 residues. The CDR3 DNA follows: TGTGCCAGTAGTGCCGATGTGGCGCTAAACACCGGGGAGCTGTTTTTT. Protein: CASSADVALNTGELFF. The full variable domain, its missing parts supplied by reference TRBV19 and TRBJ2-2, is DGGITQSPKYLFRKEGQNVTLSCEQNLNHDAMYWYRQDPGQGLRLIYYSQIVNDFQKGDIAEGYSVSREKKESFPLTVTSAQKNPTAFYLCASSADVALNTGELFFGEGSRLTVL.

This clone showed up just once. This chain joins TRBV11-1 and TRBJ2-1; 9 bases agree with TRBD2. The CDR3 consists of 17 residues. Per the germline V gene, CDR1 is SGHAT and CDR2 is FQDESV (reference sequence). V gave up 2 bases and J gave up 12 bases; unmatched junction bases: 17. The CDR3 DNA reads TGTGCCAGCAGCTTAATGAGACTAGCGGCGCCTGGAAGCGGGCAGTTCTTC. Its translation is CASSLMRLAAPGSGQFF.

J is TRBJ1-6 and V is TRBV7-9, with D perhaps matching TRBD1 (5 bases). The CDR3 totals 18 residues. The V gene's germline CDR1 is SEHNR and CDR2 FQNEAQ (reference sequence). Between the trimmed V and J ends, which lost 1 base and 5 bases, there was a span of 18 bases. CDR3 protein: CASSLGRGERYHNSPLHF. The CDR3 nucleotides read TGTGCCAGCAGCTTAGGTAGAGGGGAACGGTACCATAATTCACCCCTCCACTTT.

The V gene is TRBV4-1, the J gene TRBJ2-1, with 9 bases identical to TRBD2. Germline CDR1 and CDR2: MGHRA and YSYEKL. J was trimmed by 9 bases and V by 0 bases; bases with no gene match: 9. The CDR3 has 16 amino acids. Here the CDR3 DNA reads TGCGCCAGCAGCCAAGAGGCTAGCGGGGCTATAGGTGAGCAGTTCTTC. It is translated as CASSQEASGAIGEQFF.

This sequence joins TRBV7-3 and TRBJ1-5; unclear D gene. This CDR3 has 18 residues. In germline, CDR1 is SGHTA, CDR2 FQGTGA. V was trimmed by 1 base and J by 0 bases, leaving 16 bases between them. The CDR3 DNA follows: TGTGCCAGCAGCTTAAAGGGCTGGGCAGACAATAGCAATCAGCCCCAGCATTTT. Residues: CASSLKGWADNSNQPQHF.

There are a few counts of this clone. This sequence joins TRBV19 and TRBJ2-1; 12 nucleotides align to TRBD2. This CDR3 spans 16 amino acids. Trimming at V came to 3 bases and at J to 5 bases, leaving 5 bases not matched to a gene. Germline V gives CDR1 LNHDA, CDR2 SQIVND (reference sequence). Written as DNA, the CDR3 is TGTGCCAGTAGTATGCGACTAGCGGGGGCGGACAATGAGCAGTTCTTC. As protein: CASSMRLAGADNEQFF.

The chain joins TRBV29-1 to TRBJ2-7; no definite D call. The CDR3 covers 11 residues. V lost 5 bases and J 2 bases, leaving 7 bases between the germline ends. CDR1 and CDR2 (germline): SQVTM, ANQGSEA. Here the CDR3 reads CSVRYAYEQYF. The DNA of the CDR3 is TGCAGCGTTCGATATGCCTACGAGCAGTACTTC.

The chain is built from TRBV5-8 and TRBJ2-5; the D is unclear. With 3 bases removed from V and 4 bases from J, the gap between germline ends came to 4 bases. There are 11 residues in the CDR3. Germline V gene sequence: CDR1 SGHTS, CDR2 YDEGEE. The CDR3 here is CASSWLETQYF. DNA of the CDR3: TGTGCCAGCAGCTGGCTAGAGACCCAGTACTTC. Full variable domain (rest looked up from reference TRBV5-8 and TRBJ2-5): EAGVTQSPTHLIKTRGQQATLRCSPISGHTSVYWYQQALGLGLQFLLWYDEGEERNRGNFPPRFSGRQFPNYSSELNVNALELEDSALYLCASSWLETQYFGPGTRLLVL.

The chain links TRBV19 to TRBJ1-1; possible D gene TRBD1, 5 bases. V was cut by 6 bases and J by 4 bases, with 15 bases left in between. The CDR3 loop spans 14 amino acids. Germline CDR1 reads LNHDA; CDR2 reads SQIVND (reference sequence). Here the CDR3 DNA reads TGTGCCAGTAGAGAAGACAGAACGATCACTGAAGCTTTCTTT. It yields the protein CASREDRTITEAFF. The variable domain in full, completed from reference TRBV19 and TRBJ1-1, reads DGGITQSPKYLFRKEGQNVTLSCEQNLNHDAMYWYRQDPGQGLRLIYYSQIVNDFQKGDIAEGYSVSREKKESFPLTVTSAQKNPTAFYLCASREDRTITEAFFGQGTRLTVV.

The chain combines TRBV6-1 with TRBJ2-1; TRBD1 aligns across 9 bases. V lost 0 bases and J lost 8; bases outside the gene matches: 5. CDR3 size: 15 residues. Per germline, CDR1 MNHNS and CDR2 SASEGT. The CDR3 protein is CASSEAGTGMDEQFF. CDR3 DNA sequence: TGTGCCAGCAGTGAAGCGGGGACAGGGATGGATGAGCAGTTCTTC.

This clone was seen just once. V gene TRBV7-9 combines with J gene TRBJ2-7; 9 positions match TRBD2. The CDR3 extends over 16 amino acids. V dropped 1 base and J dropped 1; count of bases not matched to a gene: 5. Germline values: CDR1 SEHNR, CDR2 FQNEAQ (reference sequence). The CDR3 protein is CASSLVLAGVSYEQYF. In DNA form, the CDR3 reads TGTGCCAGCAGCTTAGTGTTAGCGGGGGTATCCTACGAGCAGTACTTC.

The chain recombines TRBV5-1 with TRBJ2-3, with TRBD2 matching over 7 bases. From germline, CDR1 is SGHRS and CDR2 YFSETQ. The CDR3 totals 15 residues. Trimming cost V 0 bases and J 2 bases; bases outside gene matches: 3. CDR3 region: CASSLGSGDTDTQYF. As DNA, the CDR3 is TGCGCCAGCAGCTTGGGGAGCGGGGACACAGATACGCAGTATTTT. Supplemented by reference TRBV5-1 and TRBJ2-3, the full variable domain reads KAGVTQTPRYLIKTRGQQVTLSCSPISGHRSVSWYQQTPGQGLQFLFEYFSETQRNKGNFPGRFSGRQFSNSRSEMNVSTLELGDSALYLCASSLGSGDTDTQYFGPGTRLTVL.

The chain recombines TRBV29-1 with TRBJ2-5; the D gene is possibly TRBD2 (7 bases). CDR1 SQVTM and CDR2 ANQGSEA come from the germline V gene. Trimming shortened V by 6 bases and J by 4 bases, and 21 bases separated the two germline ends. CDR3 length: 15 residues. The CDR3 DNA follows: TGCAGCGTCTCCGGGGGGCGCTGGCCTAGAGAGACCCAGTACTTC. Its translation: CSVSGGRWPRETQYF.